This T cell receptor beta chain was sequenced in a study of blood T cell repertoires in COVID-19 (dated by TCRdb to the early 2020s). About the study as a whole: Collaborator samples came from the United States, Italy and Spain and covered acute and convalescent phases of COVID-19. Deeply sampled blood TCRbeta repertoires from subjects exposed to, actively infected with, or recovered from COVID-19 were included in the dataset. Where HLA class I and class II types were available, the types were taken from metadata supplied by the sample provider, not from assay-based typing. Nearly every sample came with metadata listing a de-identified subject ID, COVID-19 status, age in years and sex. The repertoires were made available in a free public database intended to serve as a resource for research on the immune response to SARS-CoV-2. The samples were drawn from two sources: the first 160 participants of the ongoing ImmuneRACE study, and 950 to 1,500 subjects contributed by 6 global collaborators. The prospective study material was composed of cDNA or gDNA derived from T cells, B-cell-depleted T cells, or PBMCs. What the study reported, not specific to this receptor: The amount of clinical and demographic metadata varied by source and participant and was provided uncurated.

This clone was seen just once. The specificity of this receptor is unknown. Within one base of it there is no much larger clone, and no base qualities were kept. One collaborating source in Seattle enrolled patients while the patients were actively infected and followed the patients over time throughout the course of disease. Collaborating institutions collected whole blood in K2EDTA tubes following their own protocols. For TCRbeta analysis, collaborators shipped samples as frozen whole blood, isolated PBMCs, or DNA extracted from either of those sample types. The immunoSEQ Assay, a bias-controlled multiplex PCR, was used to amplify TCRbeta CDR3 regions from genomic DNA. From the authors' description of their analysis: Nucleated cell counts per sample were estimated from amplification of reference gene primers within the assay. Sequence reads were collapsed and filtered to measure the absolute abundance of every unique TCRbeta CDR3 rearrangement. Productive Simpson clonality was computed per sample as the square root of Simpson's diversity index over productive rearrangements. The immuneACCESS repertoire file appears here via TCRdb, limited to in-frame rearrangements. These files lack a portion of the clones; in checked studies, under half of the deficit traces to unresolved V genes, and the cause of the others is not known. The V and J calls and clone size come from that table; D and trimming were worked out from the DNA. The sample has approximately 240,000 clones on record, around 90% of them singletons. Around 0.9% of the sample is in the top ten clones.

V is cut back by 4 bases and J by 4 bases, with 12 bases in the junction unmatched. The CDR3 measures 17 amino acids from cysteine to phenylalanine. Only the CDR3 DNA stays, 51 bases, in frame from base 1. Based on the germline V gene, the CDR1 and CDR2 sequences are SGHRS and YFSETQ. The sample taken for sequencing was peripheral blood. The V and J genes are TRBV5-1 and TRBJ1-1; TRBD1 matches 11 bases in the middle. The sequence derives from a man aged 25 to 45 with COVID-19, enrolled during active disease. Here the CDR3 is given as CASSPVMGQGGVTEAFF. The DNA reads as follows: TGCGCCAGCAGCCCTGTCATGGGACAGGGGGGTGTCACTGAAGCTTTCTTT.